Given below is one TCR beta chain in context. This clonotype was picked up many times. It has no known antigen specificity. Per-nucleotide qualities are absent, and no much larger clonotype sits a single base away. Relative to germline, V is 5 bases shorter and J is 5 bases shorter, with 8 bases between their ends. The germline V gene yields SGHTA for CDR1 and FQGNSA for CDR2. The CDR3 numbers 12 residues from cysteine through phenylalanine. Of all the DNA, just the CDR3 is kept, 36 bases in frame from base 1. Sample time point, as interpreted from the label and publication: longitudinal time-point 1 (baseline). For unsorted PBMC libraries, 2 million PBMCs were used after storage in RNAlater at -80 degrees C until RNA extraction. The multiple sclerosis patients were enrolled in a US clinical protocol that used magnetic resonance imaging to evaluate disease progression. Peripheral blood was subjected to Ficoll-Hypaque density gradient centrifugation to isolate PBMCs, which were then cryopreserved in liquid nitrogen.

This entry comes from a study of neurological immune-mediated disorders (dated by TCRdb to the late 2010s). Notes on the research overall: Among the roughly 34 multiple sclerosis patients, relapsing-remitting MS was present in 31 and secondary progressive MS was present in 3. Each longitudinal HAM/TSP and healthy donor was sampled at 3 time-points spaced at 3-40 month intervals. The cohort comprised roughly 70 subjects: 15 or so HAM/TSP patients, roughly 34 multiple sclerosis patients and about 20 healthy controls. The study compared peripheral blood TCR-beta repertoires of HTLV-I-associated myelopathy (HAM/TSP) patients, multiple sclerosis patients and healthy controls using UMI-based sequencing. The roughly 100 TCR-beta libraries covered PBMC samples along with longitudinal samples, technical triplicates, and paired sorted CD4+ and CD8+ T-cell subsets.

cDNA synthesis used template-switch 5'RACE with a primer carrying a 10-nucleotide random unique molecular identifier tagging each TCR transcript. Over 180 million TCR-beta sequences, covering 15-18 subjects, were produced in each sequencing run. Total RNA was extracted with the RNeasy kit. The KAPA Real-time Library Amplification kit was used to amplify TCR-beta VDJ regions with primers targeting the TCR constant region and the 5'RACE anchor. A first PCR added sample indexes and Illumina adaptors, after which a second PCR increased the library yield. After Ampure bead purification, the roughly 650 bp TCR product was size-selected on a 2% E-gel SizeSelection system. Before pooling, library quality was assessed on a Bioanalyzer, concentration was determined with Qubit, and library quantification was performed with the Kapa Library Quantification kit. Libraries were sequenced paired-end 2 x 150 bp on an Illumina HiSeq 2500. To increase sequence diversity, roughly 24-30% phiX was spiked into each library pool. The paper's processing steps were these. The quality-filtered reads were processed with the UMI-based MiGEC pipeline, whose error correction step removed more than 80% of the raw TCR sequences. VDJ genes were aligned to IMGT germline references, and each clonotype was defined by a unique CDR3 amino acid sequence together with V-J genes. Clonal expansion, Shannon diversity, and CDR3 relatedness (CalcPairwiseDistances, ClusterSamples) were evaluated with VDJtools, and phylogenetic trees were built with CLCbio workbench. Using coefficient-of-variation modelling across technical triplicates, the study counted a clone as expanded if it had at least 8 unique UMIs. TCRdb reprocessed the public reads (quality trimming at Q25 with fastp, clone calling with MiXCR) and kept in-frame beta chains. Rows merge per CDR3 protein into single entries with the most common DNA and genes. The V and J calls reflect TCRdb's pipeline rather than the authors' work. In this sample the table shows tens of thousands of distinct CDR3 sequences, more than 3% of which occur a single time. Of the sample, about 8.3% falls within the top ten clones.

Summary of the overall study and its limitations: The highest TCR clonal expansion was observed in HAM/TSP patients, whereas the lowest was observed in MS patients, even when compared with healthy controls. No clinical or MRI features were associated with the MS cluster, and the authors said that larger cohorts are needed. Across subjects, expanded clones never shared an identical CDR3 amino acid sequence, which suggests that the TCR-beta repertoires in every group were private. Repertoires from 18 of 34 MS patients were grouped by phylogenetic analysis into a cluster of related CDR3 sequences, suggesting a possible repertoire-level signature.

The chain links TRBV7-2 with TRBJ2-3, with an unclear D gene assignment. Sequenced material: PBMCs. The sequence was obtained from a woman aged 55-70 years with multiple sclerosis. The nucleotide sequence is TGTGCCAGCAGCCCCCTACGAGATACGCAGTATTTT. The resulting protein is CASSPLRDTQYF.